The 17 T cell receptor beta chains below come from one sample, sequenced in a study of beta chain features in type 1 diabetes. Expressed TCRB transcripts were sequenced because the isolated RNA had all been reverse transcribed beforehand. The repertoire was sequenced with immunoSEQ multiplex PCR; TCRdb's copy has only in-frame clones and lacks some. Among 250,000 to 350,000 clones, 14% were seen once, and the ten largest hold over 5%. The sequencing sample was made of central memory CD4+ T cells from blood. All receptors derive from a man aged 25-45 years in good health.

The chain couples TRBV19 to TRBJ1-1; possibly TRBD1 for D (5 bases). The germline CDR1 and CDR2 sequences are LNHDA and SQIVND (reference sequence). This CDR3 has 11 residues. V shed 9 bases and J shed 11 bases, with 16 bases lying between them. This CDR3 reads CASSFRVAAFF. The CDR3, as DNA: TGTGCCAGCAGCTTCAGGGTTGCGGCTTTCTTT.

This clone was observed at least ten times. This is likely an artifact of a read error, given a far larger clone one base away. The identical CDR3 is also encoded by other nucleotide sequences in the sample. The J gene is TRBJ2-5, the V gene TRBV7-7; 8 bases agree with TRBD2. This CDR3 is 17 amino acids long. Germline lookup yields CDR1 SSHAT and CDR2 FNYEAQ (reference sequence). The CDR3 nucleotides are TGTGCCTGCAGCCGCGGGTCCTCCGGGGGGGCTAAAGAGACCCAGTACTTC. Translating gives CACSRGSSGGAKETQYF.

The rearrangement links TRBV27 to TRBJ2-3; no clear D gene. Trimming stripped 5 bases from V and 8 bases from J, with 8 bases between. The germline gives CDR1 MNHEY, CDR2 SMNVEV (reference sequence). The CDR3 has 11 residues. The CDR3 DNA reads as TGTGCCAGCAGTGAGATAGTTACGCAGTATTTT. This translates into CASSEIVTQYF.

In regard to this clone: The junction shows a germline mismatch at one end, possibly a read error. V usage is TRBV6-5 and J usage is TRBJ2-2, with D unclear. The CDR3 sequence is 12 residues long. Germline V gene data show CDR1 as MNHEY and CDR2 as SVGAGI. This chain's CDR3 is CAISPPRGELFF. For the CDR3, the DNA is TGTGCCATCAGTCCCCCGAGGGGGGAGCTGTTTTTT.

The rearrangement links TRBV18 to TRBJ2-1; D remains ambiguous. The CDR3 length is 13 residues. The germline V and J ends were trimmed by 4 bases and 8 bases, with 12 bases remaining between them. CDR1 KGHSH and CDR2 LQKENI come from the germline V gene. CDR3: CASSLSSGDEQFF. Written as DNA, the CDR3 is TGTGCCAGCTCACTATCGAGTGGGGATGAGCAGTTCTTC. The full variable domain, rest sourced from reference TRBV18 and TRBJ2-1, is NAGVMQNPRHLVRRRGQEARLRCSPMKGHSHVYWYRQLPEEGLKFMVYLQKENIIDESGMPKERFSAEFPKEGPSILRIQQVVRGDSAAYFCASSLSSGDEQFFGPGTRLTVL.

V usage is TRBV2 and J usage is TRBJ1-2; D uncertain. The V end lost 11 bases, the J end lost 4 bases, and 17 bases lay between the germline ends. Looked up from germline, CDR1 is SNHLY and CDR2 is FYNNEI. The CDR3 totals 13 residues. The CDR3 coding sequence is TGTGCCGGTTCGGAGGATGTGACCTATGGCTACACCTTC. It translates to CAGSEDVTYGYTF.

This rearrangement joins TRBV19 to TRBJ1-5; 8 bases line up with TRBD1. The V gene end was trimmed by 4 bases and the J gene end by 5 bases; junction bases not matched to a gene: 7. The CDR3 totals 15 residues. Germline CDR1 is LNHDA and CDR2 is SQIVND (reference sequence). The CDR3 spells CASSRGQVNDQPQHF. The CDR3 region has the DNA TGTGCCAGTAGTAGGGGACAGGTCAACGATCAGCCCCAGCATTTT.

This clone turned up a few times. The chain combines TRBV7-2 with TRBJ2-3; TRBD2 matches at 7 bases. The CDR3 covers 15 residues. With 5 bases clipped from V and 2 bases from J, the junction kept 7 bases outside the gene matches. Germline V gene lookup returns CDR1 SGHTA and CDR2 FQGNSA. CDR3 sequence: CASSIRTRDTDTQYF. The CDR3 DNA follows: TGTGCCAGCAGCATAAGGACTAGGGACACAGATACGCAGTATTTT.

This clone was found once. V gene TRBV19 combines with J gene TRBJ2-2, with 10 nucleotides matching TRBD1. The V gene end was trimmed by 6 bases and the J gene end by 4 bases; junction bases not matched to a gene: 5. The CDR3 is 15 amino acids. The V gene's germline CDR1 is LNHDA and CDR2 SQIVND (reference sequence). DNA for the CDR3: TGTGCCAGTAGCGGTCGGACAGGGGGCACCGGGGAGCTGTTTTTT. As protein: CASSGRTGGTGELFF. Full variable domain (missing parts from reference TRBV19 and TRBJ2-2): DGGITQSPKYLFRKEGQNVTLSCEQNLNHDAMYWYRQDPGQGLRLIYYSQIVNDFQKGDIAEGYSVSREKKESFPLTVTSAQKNPTAFYLCASSGRTGGTGELFFGEGSRLTVL.

The chain recombines TRBV6-5 with TRBJ1-6; 8 bases align to TRBD1. Germline CDR1 MNHEY, CDR2 SVGAGI. The CDR3 extends over 15 amino acids. The V gene end was trimmed by 7 bases and the J gene end by 5 bases; junction bases not matched to a gene: 7. The CDR3 DNA is TGTGCCAGCACCCAGAGGACAGGGAATAATTCACCCCTCCACTTT. As protein: CASTQRTGNNSPLHF.

Only a few counts were recorded for this clone. The chain recombines TRBV9 with TRBJ2-5, with a possible D match to TRBD1 (6 bases). This CDR3 is 15 amino acids long. Germline values: CDR1 SGDLS, CDR2 YYNGEE. Trimming took 2 bases from V and 3 from J, leaving 14 bases between them. CDR3 DNA sequence: TGTGCCAGCAGCGTGTCACAGGGTGAAAAAGAGACCCAGTACTTC. Translation gives CASSVSQGEKETQYF. Full variable domain (rest looked up from reference TRBV9 and TRBJ2-5): DSGVTQTPKHLITATGQRVTLRCSPRSGDLSVYWYQQSLDQGLQFLIQYYNGEERAKGNILERFSAQQFPDLHSELNLSSLELGDSALYFCASSVSQGEKETQYFGPGTRLLVL.

This clone came up a few times. The chain is built from TRBV9 and TRBJ1-5; the D is unclear. The CDR3 is made up of 14 amino acids. V was shortened by 0 bases and J by 6 bases, with 10 bases between the two germline ends. The germline gives CDR1 SGDLS, CDR2 YYNGEE. The CDR3 loop is CASSVGWEGQPQHF. DNA of the CDR3: TGTGCCAGCAGCGTAGGGTGGGAGGGTCAGCCCCAGCATTTT. The full variable domain, rest sourced from reference TRBV9 and TRBJ1-5, is DSGVTQTPKHLITATGQRVTLRCSPRSGDLSVYWYQQSLDQGLQFLIQYYNGEERAKGNILERFSAQQFPDLHSELNLSSLELGDSALYFCASSVGWEGQPQHFGDGTRLSIL.

This clone has more than one count but fewer than ten. V is TRBV30 and J is TRBJ1-1; the D is unclear. The germline gives CDR1 GTSNPN, CDR2 SVGIG (reference sequence). V was clipped by 1 base and J by 6 bases, with 12 bases between them. The CDR3 has 13 residues. The CDR3 region is CAWSDGVGPEAFF. In nucleotides, the CDR3 is TGTGCCTGGAGTGATGGGGTGGGCCCTGAAGCTTTCTTT.

The chain carries TRBV11-2 and TRBJ1-2, with D possibly TRBD1 on 5 matching bases. V was clipped by 0 bases and J by 8 bases, with 16 bases between them. Germline V gene lookup returns CDR1 SGHAT and CDR2 FQNNGV. The CDR3 spans 15 residues. CDR3 loop: CASSLDRSREGGYTF. The CDR3, as DNA: TGTGCCAGCAGCTTAGATCGAAGCAGGGAGGGCGGCTACACCTTC.

About this clone itself: Lacking the conserved final phenylalanine or tryptophan, this CDR3 likely reflects a read error. The chain links TRBV27 to TRBJ2-3; D ambiguous. V gave up 5 bases and J gave up 10 bases, with 13 bases separating them. The CDR3 consists of 12 residues. Germline V gives CDR1 MNHEY, CDR2 SMNVEV (reference sequence). The CDR3 region is CASSTGYRAQYL. The CDR3 region has the DNA TGTGCCAGCAGTACTGGGTATCGGGCGCAGTATCTT.

In this sample, this clone turned up a few times. V usage is TRBV19 and J usage is TRBJ2-1; D not resolved. With 3 bases removed from V and 6 bases from J, the gap between germline ends came to 15 bases. This CDR3 region has 15 residues. Germline V gene lookup returns CDR1 LNHDA and CDR2 SQIVND (reference sequence). The CDR3 DNA is TGTGCCAGTAGTATTGCTTCCACGCCGTTCAATGAGCAGTTCTTC. This encodes CASSIASTPFNEQFF.

Only a few counts were recorded for this clone. The chain joins TRBV11-2 to TRBJ1-6; perhaps TRBD1 as D (6 bases). The CDR3 runs 15 residues. In germline, CDR1 is SGHAT, CDR2 FQNNGV. The germline V and J ends were trimmed by 1 base and 4 bases, with 8 bases remaining between them. The CDR3 protein is CASSLVQGYNSPLHF. DNA of the CDR3: TGTGCCAGCAGCTTAGTTCAGGGGTATAATTCACCCCTCCACTTT.